This T cell receptor beta chain was profiled in a study of neoadjuvant nivolumab and ipilimumab in lung cancer. About the research overall: Patients got nivolumab 3 mg/kg on days 1, 15 and 29; combination added ipilimumab 1 mg/kg day 1. Findings of the study overall: Only a single major-pathologic-response sample was available for clonality analysis. Only two of four nivolumab-treated tumors gained richness and clonality by surgery.

Clones were sequenced by immunoSEQ multiplex PCR, and TCRdb holds only the in-frame ones, with some missing. Here the sample spans 40,000 to 60,000 clones, more than 85% being singletons. A word on this clone: Its target is unknown.

V was clipped by 4 bases and J by 4 bases, with 13 bases between them. Germline CDR1 is MNHEY and CDR2 is SMNVEV (reference sequence). The CDR3 sequence is 14 residues long. The rearrangement links TRBV27 to TRBJ2-5, with D maybe TRBD2 (6 bases). The origin of this receptor is an adult with non-small cell lung cancer. Some clones in this sample may be carry-over from other donors' samples. Sequenced here: blood, sampled before neoadjuvant nivolumab, alone or with ipilimumab. The chain's CDR3 is CASSSRLGPETQYF. In nucleotides, the CDR3 is TGTGCCAGCAGTTCCCGACTAGGTCCAGAGACCCAGTACTTC.